This T cell receptor beta chain was sequenced during a study of blood T cell repertoires in COVID-19. The wider study: Researchers got acute and convalescent COVID-19 samples from the United States, Italy and Spain. Sample material is recorded as cDNA or gDNA derived from T cells, B-cell-depleted T cells, or PBMCs.

The CDR3 totals 15 residues. Looked up from germline, CDR1 is SGHNT and CDR2 is YYREEE (reference sequence). V shed 1 base and J shed 5 bases, with 12 bases lying between them. Source study methods: For nucleated cells, counts were estimated from reference gene primer amplification. Profiled with immunoSEQ multiplex PCR; TCRdb holds only in-frame clones, not every one. The DNA was the basis for D and trimming; V, J and clone size are from that table. The data show roughly 45,000 clones, around four fifths seen once. J is TRBJ1-4 and V is TRBV5-4; weak D call: TRBD1 (6 bases). The TCR sequence derives from a man aged 45 to 65 with active COVID-19. Sequencing was carried out using peripheral blood. DNA for the CDR3: TGTGCCAGCAGCTTGCTGACAGGATCGAATGAAAAACTGTTTTTT. Amino acids: CASSLLTGSNEKLFF.